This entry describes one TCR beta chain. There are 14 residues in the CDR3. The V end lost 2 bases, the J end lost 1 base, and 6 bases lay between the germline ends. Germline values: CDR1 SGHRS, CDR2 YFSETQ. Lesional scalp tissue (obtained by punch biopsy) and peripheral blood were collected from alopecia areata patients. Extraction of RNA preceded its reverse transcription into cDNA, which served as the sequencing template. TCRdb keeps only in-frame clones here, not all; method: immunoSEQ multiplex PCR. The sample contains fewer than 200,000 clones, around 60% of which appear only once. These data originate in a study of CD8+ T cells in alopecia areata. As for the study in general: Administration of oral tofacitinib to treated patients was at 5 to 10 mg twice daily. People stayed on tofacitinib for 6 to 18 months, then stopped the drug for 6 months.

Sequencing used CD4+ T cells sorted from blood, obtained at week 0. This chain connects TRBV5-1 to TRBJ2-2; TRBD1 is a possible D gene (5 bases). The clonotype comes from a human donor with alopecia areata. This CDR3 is CASSFDRNTGELFF. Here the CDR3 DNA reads TGCGCCAGCAGCTTTGACAGGAACACCGGGGAGCTGTTTTTT.